This entry features one TCR beta chain sequence. The target antigen is unknown. The sample belongs to a study of cytomegalovirus exposure and HLA in healthy donors. PCR used 60 Vbeta primers and 13 Jbeta primers. Data came from immunoSEQ multiplex PCR; TCRdb stores just in-frame clones and leaves some out. The top ten clones hold more than 7.5% of a sample with tens of thousands of clones, around four fifths of them seen once. The CDR3 loop spans 15 amino acids. The germline V and J ends were trimmed by 4 bases and 5 bases, with 18 bases remaining between them. CDR1 and CDR2 from the germline V gene are SGHTS and YDEGEE. Study results and limitations: Evidence from a later analysis indicated that most CMV-associated TCR beta chains looked HLA-restricted. A prior analysis recorded that most TCR beta V segments were productive about 87% or about 30% of the time.

This sequence was found in a man in his forties in good health and CMV-seronegative. Sequencing was performed on PBMCs. The V call is TRBV5-8, the J call TRBJ1-1; a possible D gene is TRBD1 (5 bases). CDR3 amino acids: CASSRGDLGGTEAFF. For the CDR3, the DNA is TGTGCCAGCAGCCGGGGGGACCTTGGGGGGACTGAAGCTTTCTTT. Supplemented by reference TRBV5-8 and TRBJ1-1, the full variable domain reads EAGVTQSPTHLIKTRGQQATLRCSPISGHTSVYWYQQALGLGLQFLLWYDEGEERNRGNFPPRFSGRQFPNYSSELNVNALELEDSALYLCASSRGDLGGTEAFFGQGTRLTVV.